The 29 T cell receptor beta chains given below trace back to one sample, sequenced in a study of T cells in localized non-small cell lung cancer. Only in-frame clones appear in the TCRdb table, and some are missing; sequencing was by immunoSEQ multiplex PCR. Found here are 30,000 to 35,000 clones, more than 70% of them singletons; the top ten hold 4.2%. Sample: peripheral blood, taken before any cancer treatment. Every receptor here comes from a woman aged 35-75 years with stage I lung adenocarcinoma.

This chain uses TRBV30 with TRBJ1-5; the D is unclear. Germline V gene lookup returns CDR1 GTSNPN and CDR2 SVGIG (reference sequence). V shed 1 base and J shed 5 bases, with 15 bases lying between them. This CDR3 has 15 residues. CDR3 DNA: TGTGCCTGGAGTGCCACCCGCCCAGTCGATCAGCCCCAGCATTTT. Residues: CAWSATRPVDQPQHF.

The rearrangement uses TRBV5-8 and TRBJ1-2, with 9 bases that match TRBD1. V shed 4 bases, J shed 8 bases, and the junction held 9 bases outside the gene matches. This CDR3 is 14 amino acids long. The germline CDR1 and CDR2 sequences are SGHTS and YDEGEE. The CDR3 bases are TGTGCCAGCAGCCCGAAGGGACAGGGAAGCGGCTACACCTTC. Protein: CASSPKGQGSGYTF.

This chain connects TRBV11-2 to TRBJ2-7; 9 bases fit TRBD1. J gave up 6 bases and V 5 bases, and 11 bases lay outside the gene matches. CDR3 size: 15 residues. Looked up from germline, CDR1 is SGHAT and CDR2 is FQNNGV. CDR3 DNA sequence: TGTGCCAGCAGCCCAGCCCCCCAGACAGGGGGCGAGCAGTACTTC. This gives the protein CASSPAPQTGGEQYF.

V gene TRBV7-9 combines with J gene TRBJ1-2; 10 positions match TRBD1. This CDR3 is built from 15 residues. From germline, CDR1 is SEHNR and CDR2 FQNEAQ (reference sequence). After removal of 2 bases from V and 6 bases from J, the junction contained 6 bases not matched to a gene. Here the CDR3 DNA reads TGTGCCAGCAGCTTACAAGATGGGACAGGGGATGGCTACACCTTC. Translating gives CASSLQDGTGDGYTF.

This chain connects TRBV2 to TRBJ2-7; D gene unclear. Germline loops: CDR1 SNHLY, CDR2 FYNNEI. V lost 1 base and J 3 bases, leaving 7 bases between the germline ends. The length of the CDR3 is 13 residues. The CDR3 sequence is CASSEEGYYEQYF. CDR3 sequence (DNA): TGTGCCAGCAGTGAAGAAGGGTACTACGAGCAGTACTTC.

Here the CDR3 reads CASSPVAGGRIGELFF. DNA for the CDR3: TGTGCCAGCAGCCCCGTAGCGGGGGGGCGTATCGGGGAGCTGTTTTTT. V is TRBV7-2 and J is TRBJ2-2; 11 bases map to TRBD2. The CDR3 runs to 16 residues. In germline, CDR1 is SGHTA, CDR2 FQGNSA. Trimming cost V 5 bases and J 7 bases; bases outside gene matches: 9.

This chain links TRBV30 with TRBJ1-4; D gene unclear. Germline V gene sequence: CDR1 GTSNPN, CDR2 SVGIG (reference sequence). The ends were cut back, 2 bases at V and 0 bases at J, with 10 bases in the middle. There are 15 residues in the CDR3. The CDR3 loop is CAWSLGVATNEKLFF. DNA of the CDR3: TGTGCCTGGAGTCTGGGCGTTGCAACTAATGAAAAACTGTTTTTT. The whole variable domain, remainder taken from reference TRBV30 and TRBJ1-4, is SQTIHQWPATLVQPVGSPLSLECTVEGTSNPNLYWYRQAAGRGLQLLFYSVGIGQISSEVPQNLSASRPQDRQFILSSKKLLLSDSGFYLCAWSLGVATNEKLFFGSGTQLSVL.

The rearrangement uses TRBV19 and TRBJ1-6; D not resolved. CDR1 is LNHDA, CDR2 SQIVND, per germline (reference sequence). This CDR3 contains 15 residues. V shed 5 bases and J shed 7 bases, with 15 bases lying between them. The CDR3 spells CASSSEDGLNSPLHF. The CDR3 region has the DNA TGTGCCAGTAGTTCGGAGGACGGGTTAAATTCACCCCTCCACTTT.

J is TRBJ1-2 and V is TRBV7-9; 7 positions match TRBD1. CDR1 is SEHNR, CDR2 FQNEAQ, per germline (reference sequence). V lost 6 bases, J lost 0 bases, and 10 bases stayed unmatched. The CDR3 extends over 16 amino acids. In nucleotides, the CDR3 is TGTGCCAGCAGGCTGAAGACCGGGACAGCTAACTATGGCTACACCTTC. This gives the protein CASRLKTGTANYGYTF.

The rearrangement joins TRBV11-2 to TRBJ2-7; D possibly corresponds to TRBD1 (6 bases). CDR1 SGHAT and CDR2 FQNNGV come from the germline V gene. V was pared by 5 bases and J by 2 bases, with 10 bases between. There are 13 residues in the CDR3. CDR3 nucleotides: TGTGCCAGCAGCCGCCAGGGGCCCTACGAGCAGTACTTC. Translating gives CASSRQGPYEQYF.

The chain recombines TRBV30 with TRBJ2-6, with 9 bases matching TRBD1. The CDR3 totals 16 residues. The V gene end was trimmed by 5 bases and the J gene end by 4 bases; junction bases not matched to a gene: 9. The germline V gene encodes CDR1 GTSNPN and CDR2 SVGIG (reference sequence). The CDR3 DNA sequence: TGTGCCTGGCAAGGGACAGGGCTCGCCGGGGCCAACGTCCTGACTTTC. It translates to CAWQGTGLAGANVLTF.

The V and J genes are TRBV9 and TRBJ1-3, with 10 bases fitting TRBD1. This CDR3 region has 17 residues. Per germline, CDR1 SGDLS and CDR2 YYNGEE. J gave up 2 bases and V 5 bases, and 10 bases lay outside the gene matches. In DNA, the CDR3 is TGTGCCAGCAGTTTTAGCCCCGGGACAGGGGCTGGAAACACCATATATTTT. The encoded protein is CASSFSPGTGAGNTIYF. Full variable domain (remainder filled in from reference TRBV9 and TRBJ1-3): DSGVTQTPKHLITATGQRVTLRCSPRSGDLSVYWYQQSLDQGLQFLIQYYNGEERAKGNILERFSAQQFPDLHSELNLSSLELGDSALYFCASSFSPGTGAGNTIYFGEGSWLTVV.

There are a few counts of this clone. This chain links TRBV5-4 with TRBJ1-1; TRBD1 might be the D (6 bases). The CDR3 has 14 amino acids. The V and J ends lost 3 bases and 1 base respectively, with 10 bases between them. CDR1 and CDR2 (germline): SGHNT, YYREEE (reference sequence). The CDR3 reads CASSSRTENTEAFF. CDR3 bases: TGTGCCAGCAGCTCTAGGACAGAGAACACTGAAGCTTTCTTT.

This clone was detected once. This chain joins TRBV9 and TRBJ1-5; D may be TRBD1 (5 bases). The V and J ends lost 0 bases and 2 bases respectively, with 9 bases between them. The CDR3 consists of 15 residues. Germline CDR1 and CDR2: SGDLS and YYNGEE. CDR3 residues: CASSVEGMGNQPQHF. CDR3 coding DNA: TGTGCCAGCAGCGTAGAGGGGATGGGCAATCAGCCCCAGCATTTT.

Here the CDR3 DNA reads TGTGCCAGCAGCCCGTTGGAGGGACAGTATAATTCACCCCTCCACTTT. Translation: CASSPLEGQYNSPLHF. The chain carries TRBV11-3 and TRBJ1-6; 7 bases fit TRBD1. This CDR3 has 16 residues. CDR1 and CDR2 from the germline V gene are SGHNT and YENEEA. V was pared by 5 bases and J by 4 bases, with 8 bases of the junction left unmatched.

This chain uses TRBV7-8 with TRBJ1-2; 10 nucleotides line up with TRBD1. This CDR3 has 15 residues. Trimming removed 3 bases from V and 7 bases from J; junction bases left unmatched: 8. Germline-derived CDR1 and CDR2 are SGHVS and FQNEAQ. The CDR3 reads CASSFMGQGSSGYTF. The DNA for the CDR3 is TGTGCCAGCAGCTTCATGGGACAGGGGAGTTCTGGCTACACCTTC.

This chain uses TRBV6-5 with TRBJ1-2; possible D gene TRBD1, 5 bases. The V gene lost 6 bases and the J gene lost 8 bases, with 16 bases spanning the gap. This CDR3 has 13 residues. Germline V gene sequence: CDR1 MNHEY, CDR2 SVGAGI. DNA for the CDR3: TGTGCCAGCAGGCTAGTCGACCGGGGCGGCTACACCTTC. It specifies CASRLVDRGGYTF.

The chain combines TRBV27 with TRBJ1-1, with D tentatively TRBD1 (5 bases). Trimming removed 1 base from V and 3 bases from J, with 21 bases in between. Germline loops: CDR1 MNHEY, CDR2 SMNVEV (reference sequence). This CDR3 spans 18 amino acids. The CDR3 DNA is TGTGCCAGCAGTTTATATTGGGGGGGGAGGCAGGGTGACACTGAAGCTTTCTTT. Encoded protein: CASSLYWGGRQGDTEAFF.

V is TRBV19 and J is TRBJ1-2; 8 bases align to TRBD1. V trimming: 9 bases; J trimming: 4 bases; junction bases outside the gene matches: 7. The CDR3 is 13 amino acids. Germline V gives CDR1 LNHDA, CDR2 SQIVND (reference sequence). CDR3 nucleotide sequence: TGTGCCAGCGACAGGGGAAACTCCTATGGCTACACCTTC. Translating gives CASDRGNSYGYTF.

J is TRBJ2-5 and V is TRBV27, with D possibly TRBD1 on 6 matching bases. This CDR3 is 17 amino acids long. Trimming took off 3 bases at V and 4 bases at J, with 21 bases between the two ends. Germline loops: CDR1 MNHEY, CDR2 SMNVEV (reference sequence). The CDR3 protein is CASSFIPPGVGGETQYF. The DNA of the CDR3 is TGTGCCAGCAGTTTCATCCCACCAGGGGTAGGGGGAGAGACCCAGTACTTC.

There are a few counts of this clone. This chain links TRBV7-2 with TRBJ2-7; 9 bases fit TRBD1. This CDR3 has 15 residues. Germline V CDR1 and CDR2: SGHTA, FQGNSA. Trimming removed 5 bases from V and 1 base from J; junction bases left unmatched: 6. This chain's CDR3 is CASSDTGGRSYEQYF. The CDR3 bases are TGTGCCAGCAGCGACACAGGGGGCAGATCCTACGAGCAGTACTTC. Using reference TRBV7-2 and TRBJ2-7 for the parts outside the CDR3, the full variable domain is GAGVSQSPSNKVTEKGKDVELRCDPISGHTALYWYRQSLGQGLEFLIYFQGNSAPDKSGLPSDRFSAERTGGSVSTLTIQRTQQEDSAVYLCASSDTGGRSYEQYFGPGTRLTVT.

This chain connects TRBV5-1 to TRBJ1-1, with 7 nucleotides matching TRBD1. Per the germline V gene, CDR1 is SGHRS and CDR2 is YFSETQ. This CDR3 region has 16 residues. J gave up 1 base and V 4 bases, and 10 bases lay outside the gene matches. The CDR3 DNA reads as TGCGCCAGCAGCACCCGACAGGGACAGCCGAACACTGAAGCTTTCTTT. Translation: CASSTRQGQPNTEAFF.

The chain links TRBV5-1 to TRBJ2-2; 8 bases line up with TRBD1. Germline loops: CDR1 SGHRS, CDR2 YFSETQ. The CDR3 contains 17 residues. With 6 bases clipped from V and 2 bases from J, the junction kept 12 bases outside the gene matches. The CDR3 reads CASKPRQGTENTGELFF. CDR3 nucleotide sequence: TGCGCCAGCAAACCTAGACAGGGGACGGAAAACACCGGGGAGCTGTTTTTT.

The chain uses TRBV5-1 and TRBJ1-1; D is uncertain. The germline V gene encodes CDR1 SGHRS and CDR2 YFSETQ. Trimming left V 4 bases short and J 5 bases short, with 15 bases between. CDR3 length equals 14 residues. CDR3 sequence: CASSLGGQETEAFF. The CDR3 DNA sequence: TGCGCCAGCAGCCTGGGAGGCCAGGAGACTGAAGCTTTCTTT.

This chain joins TRBV7-9 and TRBJ1-5, with unresolved D. V dropped 2 bases and J dropped 2 bases, with 7 bases sitting between them. The germline V gene has CDR1 SEHNR and CDR2 FQNEAQ (reference sequence). This CDR3 comprises 14 residues. The CDR3 DNA reads as TGTGCCAGCAGCTTAATCCCCGGCAATCAGCCCCAGCATTTT. Its translation is CASSLIPGNQPQHF.

This rearrangement joins TRBV4-1 to TRBJ2-3, with 8 bases aligning to TRBD2. V shed 3 bases, J shed 1 base, and the junction held 6 bases outside the gene matches. Germline lookup yields CDR1 MGHRA and CDR2 YSYEKL. CDR3 length: 16 amino acids. The CDR3 DNA reads TGCGCCAGCAGCCAGGCCGCAGCGGGGGGCACAGATACGCAGTATTTT. This encodes CASSQAAAGGTDTQYF.

The CDR3 bases are TGCGCCAGCAGCTTGGGGACTAGCTCAGGGGGAACAGATACGCAGTATTTT. Its protein product is CASSLGTSSGGTDTQYF. V and J are TRBV5-1 and TRBJ2-3; maybe TRBD2 (8 bases). The ends were cut back, 0 bases at V and 3 bases at J, with 17 bases in the middle. The CDR3 consists of 17 residues. CDR1 and CDR2 from the germline V gene are SGHRS and YFSETQ.

This clone was seen a single time. The genes are TRBV4-1 and TRBJ1-2; TRBD1 matches at 10 bases. CDR1 and CDR2 from the germline V gene are MGHRA and YSYEKL. The length of the CDR3 is 17 residues. Trimming at V came to 1 base and at J to 2 bases, leaving 7 bases not matched to a gene. The CDR3 nucleotides read TGCGCCAGCAGCCAAGCGACTTTGGGACAGGGGAACTATGGCTACACCTTC. It translates to CASSQATLGQGNYGYTF.

V is TRBV6-5 and J is TRBJ2-3; 9 bases agree with TRBD2. This CDR3 region has 15 residues. CDR1 MNHEY and CDR2 SVGAGI come from the germline V gene. The ends lost 2 bases at V and 5 bases at J; junction bases unmatched: 5. This CDR3 is CASSYTLSGGDTQYF. The CDR3 DNA follows: TGTGCCAGCAGTTACACCCTTAGCGGGGGAGATACGCAGTATTTT.